These 7 T cell receptor beta chains came from one sample sequenced in a study of T-cell memory formation after mild COVID-19. TCRdb itself ran the 5' RACE reads through MiXCR, one entry per CDR3 protein. The repertoire holds about 290,000 distinct CDR3 sequences, about 15% seen once, with over 20% in the top ten. Sequencing input: PBMCs or a T cell subset sorted from them (not recorded which). These receptors originate from a man between 18 and 35 years old who had mild COVID-19 (a few samples of this study predate the infection). Cell type and time point are not known.

This clonotype has only a few counts. The chain recombines TRBV12-3 or TRBV12-4 with TRBJ2-3; D is unresolved. The CDR3 extends over 16 amino acids. V gave up 3 bases and J gave up 0 bases, with 13 bases separating them. The chain's CDR3 is CASSLGISGSTDTQYF. The CDR3 DNA is TGTGCCAGCAGTTTGGGGATTTCGGGTAGCACAGATACGCAGTATTTT.

The table lists this clonotype with a few counts. V and J are TRBV11-2 and TRBJ1-1, with D possibly matching TRBD1 (6 bases). Trimming left V 3 bases short and J 10 bases short, with 12 bases between. The CDR3 consists of 12 residues. The germline V gene encodes CDR1 SGHAT and CDR2 FQNNGV. The CDR3 DNA is TGTGCCAGCAGCTTGAGGGGGGCCCGAGCTTTCTTT. Translation gives CASSLRGARAFF.

The chain combines TRBV4-2 with TRBJ2-5; TRBD2 agrees at 11 bases. The CDR3 loop spans 18 amino acids. The ends lost 1 base at V and 2 bases at J; junction bases unmatched: 9. Germline CDR1 is LGHNA and CDR2 is YNFKEQ. In DNA form, the CDR3 reads TGTGCCAGCAGCCAAGGTCTTCTAACTAGCGGGGGACAAGAGACCCAGTACTTC. It codes for CASSQGLLTSGGQETQYF.

V and J are TRBV4-1 and TRBJ1-6; D unresolved. Trimming stripped 7 bases from V and 9 bases from J, with 22 bases between. There are 16 residues in the CDR3. Germline-derived CDR1 and CDR2 are MGHRA and YSYEKL. CDR3 amino acids: CASTQVVGPGSSPLHF. DNA for the CDR3: TGCGCCAGCACCCAGGTCGTGGGTCCGGGGAGTTCACCCCTCCACTTT.

This clonotype was seen more than once but under ten times. The V gene is TRBV24-1, the J gene TRBJ2-1, with 12 positions matching TRBD2. Germline CDR1 is KGHDR and CDR2 is SFDVKD. This CDR3 contains 17 residues. V shed 2 bases, J shed 4 bases, and the junction held 5 bases outside the gene matches. CDR3 sequence reads: CATSDWSSGGGYNEQFF. The CDR3 region has the DNA TGTGCCACCAGTGATTGGTCTAGCGGGGGGGGATACAATGAGCAGTTCTTC.

This sequence joins TRBV11-3 and TRBJ2-7; D gene ambiguous. Trimming pared 8 bases from V and 4 bases from J, leaving 21 bases between. Germline CDR1 reads SGHNT; CDR2 reads YENEEA. This CDR3 is 15 amino acids long. The DNA of the CDR3 is TGTGCCAGCCAAGCTTACTTGCGGCCCCCGTACGAGCAGTACTTC. Protein sequence: CASQAYLRPPYEQYF.

This clonotype occurred many times. This chain connects TRBV28 to TRBJ1-4, with 9 bases aligning to TRBD1. The CDR3 covers 15 residues. CDR1 is MDHEN and CDR2 is SYDVKM in the germline V gene. V was clipped by 8 bases and J by 7 bases; unmatched bases: 11. DNA of the CDR3: TGTGCCAGCGAAGACGGGGACAGGGATTTTGAAAAACTGTTTTTT. This translates into CASEDGDRDFEKLFF.